A single sample is the source of the 5 T cell receptor beta chains below, sequenced in a study of T cells in localized non-small cell lung cancer. Sequenced by immunoSEQ multiplex PCR; TCRdb stores in-frame clones only, minus some. The sample holds fewer than 50,000 clones, 80% to 90% seen once. The source was peripheral blood mononuclear cells, collected before any cancer treatment. The source of these receptors is a male donor older than 55 with stage II lung adenocarcinoma.

The chain combines TRBV27 with TRBJ2-3, with 8 bases lining up with TRBD2. The V gene end was trimmed by 5 bases and the J gene end by 3 bases; junction bases not matched to a gene: 10. The germline CDR1 and CDR2 sequences are MNHEY and SMNVEV (reference sequence). The CDR3 sequence is 16 residues long. The CDR3 spells CASSPEREYGTDTQYF. The CDR3 DNA sequence: TGTGCCAGCAGTCCTGAGCGGGAGTATGGGACAGATACGCAGTATTTT.

The V call is TRBV5-1, the J call TRBJ2-1; D remains ambiguous. Trimming pared 4 bases from V and 8 bases from J, leaving 10 bases between. The CDR3 sequence is 12 residues long. CDR1 is SGHRS and CDR2 is YFSETQ in the germline V gene. CDR3 nucleotides: TGCGCCAGCAGCAAGAACCTGGATGAGCAGTTCTTC. Protein sequence: CASSKNLDEQFF.

The chain employs TRBV2 and TRBJ2-3; 13 positions match TRBD2. V dropped 5 bases and J dropped 5; count of bases not matched to a gene: 7. This CDR3 has 16 residues. Germline V lookup: CDR1 SNHLY, CDR2 FYNNEI. The CDR3 region is CASSNGLAGVIDTQYF. The CDR3 DNA reads TGTGCCAGCAGTAACGGACTAGCGGGAGTTATAGATACGCAGTATTTT. The full variable domain, completed using reference TRBV2 and TRBJ2-3, is EPEVTQTPSHQVTQMGQEVILRCVPISNHLYFYWYRQILGQKVEFLVSFYNNEISEKSEIFDDQFSVERPDGSNFTLKIRSTKLEDSAMYFCASSNGLAGVIDTQYFGPGTRLTVL.

V gene TRBV6-5 combines with J gene TRBJ1-5, with a possible D match to TRBD1 (6 bases). There are 13 residues in the CDR3. CDR1 is MNHEY and CDR2 is SVGAGI in the germline V gene. V gave up 5 bases and J gave up 7 bases, with 12 bases separating them. The CDR3 protein is CASSPGAGQPQHF. The CDR3, as DNA: TGTGCCAGCAGTCCAGGGGCGGGACAGCCCCAGCATTTT.

The chain joins TRBV15 to TRBJ2-5, with D perhaps matching TRBD1 (5 bases). The V gene's germline CDR1 is LNHNV and CDR2 YYDKDF (reference sequence). This CDR3 has 16 residues. Trimming took 2 bases from V and 3 from J, leaving 16 bases between them. CDR3 region: CATSRPRRGGEETQYF. The DNA of the CDR3 is TGTGCCACCAGCAGACCGAGAAGGGGTGGGGAAGAGACCCAGTACTTC.